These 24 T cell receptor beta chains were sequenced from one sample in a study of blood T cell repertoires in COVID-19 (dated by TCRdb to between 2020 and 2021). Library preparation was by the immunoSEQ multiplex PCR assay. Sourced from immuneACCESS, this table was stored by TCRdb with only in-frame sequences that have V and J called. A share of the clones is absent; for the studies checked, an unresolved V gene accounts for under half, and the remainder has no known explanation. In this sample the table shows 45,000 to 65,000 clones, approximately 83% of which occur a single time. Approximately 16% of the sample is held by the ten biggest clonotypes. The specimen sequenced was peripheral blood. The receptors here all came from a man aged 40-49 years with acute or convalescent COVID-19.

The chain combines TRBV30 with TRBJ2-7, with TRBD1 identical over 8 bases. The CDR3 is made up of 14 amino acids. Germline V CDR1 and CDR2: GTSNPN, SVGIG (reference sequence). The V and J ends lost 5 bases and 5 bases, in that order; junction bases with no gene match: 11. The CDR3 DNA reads TGTGCCTGGGAGAGGGGAAACAGGGGGAACGAGCAGTACTTC. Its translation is CAWERGNRGNEQYF.

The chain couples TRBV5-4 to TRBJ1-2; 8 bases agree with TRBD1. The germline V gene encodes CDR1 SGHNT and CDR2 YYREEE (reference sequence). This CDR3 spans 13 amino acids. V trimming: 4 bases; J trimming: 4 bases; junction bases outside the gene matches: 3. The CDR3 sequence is CASSPDRAYGYTF. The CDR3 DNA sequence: TGTGCCAGCAGCCCGGACAGGGCCTATGGCTACACCTTC.

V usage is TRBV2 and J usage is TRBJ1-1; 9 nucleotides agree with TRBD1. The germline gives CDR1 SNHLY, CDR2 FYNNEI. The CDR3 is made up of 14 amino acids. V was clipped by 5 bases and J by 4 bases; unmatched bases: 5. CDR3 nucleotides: TGTGCCAGCAGTCGACAGGGGGACGGCACTGAAGCTTTCTTT. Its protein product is CASSRQGDGTEAFF.

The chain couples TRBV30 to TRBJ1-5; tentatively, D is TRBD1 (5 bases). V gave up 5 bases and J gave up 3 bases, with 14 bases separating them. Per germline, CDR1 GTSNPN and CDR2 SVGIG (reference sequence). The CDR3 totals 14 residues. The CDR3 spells CAWHKGHPNQPQHF. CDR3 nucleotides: TGTGCCTGGCACAAGGGGCACCCCAATCAGCCCCAGCATTTT.

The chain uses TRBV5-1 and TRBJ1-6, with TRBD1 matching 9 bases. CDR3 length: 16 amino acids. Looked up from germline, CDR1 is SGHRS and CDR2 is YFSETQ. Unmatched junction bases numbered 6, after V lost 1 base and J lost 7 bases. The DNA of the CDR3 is TGCGCCAGCAGCTTGATTTGGGGGACAGGGAATTCACCCCTCCACTTT. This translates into CASSLIWGTGNSPLHF.

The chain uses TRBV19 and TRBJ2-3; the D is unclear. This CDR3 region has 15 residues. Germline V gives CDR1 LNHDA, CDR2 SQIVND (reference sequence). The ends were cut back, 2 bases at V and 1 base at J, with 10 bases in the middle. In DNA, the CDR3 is TGTGCCAGTAGTATAAGCCGGTCCGGCACAGATACGCAGTATTTT. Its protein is CASSISRSGTDTQYF. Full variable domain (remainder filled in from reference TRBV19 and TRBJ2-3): DGGITQSPKYLFRKEGQNVTLSCEQNLNHDAMYWYRQDPGQGLRLIYYSQIVNDFQKGDIAEGYSVSREKKESFPLTVTSAQKNPTAFYLCASSISRSGTDTQYFGPGTRLTVL.

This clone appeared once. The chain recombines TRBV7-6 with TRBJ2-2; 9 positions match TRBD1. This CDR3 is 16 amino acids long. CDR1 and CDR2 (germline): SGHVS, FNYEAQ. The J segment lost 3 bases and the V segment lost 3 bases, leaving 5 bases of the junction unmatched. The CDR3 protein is CASSLTTGGDTGELFF. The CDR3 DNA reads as TGTGCCAGCAGCTTGACGACAGGGGGGGACACCGGGGAGCTGTTTTTT.

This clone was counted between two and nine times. The CDR3: CASSYRDVLGYEQYF. The DNA of the CDR3 is TGTGCCAGCAGTTACCGGGATGTCCTTGGGTACGAGCAGTACTTC. The chain couples TRBV6-5 to TRBJ2-7, with D possibly matching TRBD2 (5 bases). CDR1 MNHEY and CDR2 SVGAGI come from the germline V gene. This CDR3 region has 15 residues. Trimming removed 2 bases from V and 4 bases from J, with 15 bases in between.

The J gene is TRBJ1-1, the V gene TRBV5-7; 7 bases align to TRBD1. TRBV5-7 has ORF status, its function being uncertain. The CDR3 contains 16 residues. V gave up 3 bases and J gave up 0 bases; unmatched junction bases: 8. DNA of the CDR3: TGTGCCAGCAGCTCAGGGACAGCCTGGGTGAACACTGAAGCTTTCTTT. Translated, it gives CASSSGTAWVNTEAFF.

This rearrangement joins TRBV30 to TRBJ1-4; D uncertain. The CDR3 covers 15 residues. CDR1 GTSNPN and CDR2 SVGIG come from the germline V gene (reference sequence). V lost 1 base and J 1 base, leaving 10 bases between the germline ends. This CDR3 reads CAWSGHRGTNEKLFF. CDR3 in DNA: TGTGCCTGGAGTGGCCATCGAGGAACTAATGAAAAACTGTTTTTT.

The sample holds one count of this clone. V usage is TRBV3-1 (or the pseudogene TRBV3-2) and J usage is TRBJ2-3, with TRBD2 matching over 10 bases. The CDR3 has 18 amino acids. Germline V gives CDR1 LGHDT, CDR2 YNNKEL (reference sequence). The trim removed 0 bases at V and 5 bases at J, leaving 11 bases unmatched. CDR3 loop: CASSQDLGSGGLGDTQYF. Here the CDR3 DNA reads TGTGCCAGCAGCCAAGATCTTGGTAGCGGGGGGCTGGGAGATACGCAGTATTTT.

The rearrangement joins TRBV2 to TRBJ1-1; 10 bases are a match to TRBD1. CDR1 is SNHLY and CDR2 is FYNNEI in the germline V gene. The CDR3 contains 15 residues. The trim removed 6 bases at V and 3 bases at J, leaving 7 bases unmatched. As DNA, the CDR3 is TGTGCCAGCAGCTCCGGGACAGGGGTGTACACTGAAGCTTTCTTT. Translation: CASSSGTGVYTEAFF.

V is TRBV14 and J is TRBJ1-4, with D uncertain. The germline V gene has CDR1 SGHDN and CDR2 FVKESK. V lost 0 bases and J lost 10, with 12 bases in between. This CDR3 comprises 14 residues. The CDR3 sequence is CASSQDRRSGKLFF. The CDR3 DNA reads TGTGCCAGCAGCCAAGATAGGAGGTCGGGAAAACTGTTTTTT. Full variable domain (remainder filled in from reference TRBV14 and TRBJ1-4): EAGVTQFPSHSVIEKGQTVTLRCDPISGHDNLYWYRRVMGKEIKFLLHFVKESKQDESGMPNNRFLAERTGGTYSTLKVQPAELEDSGVYFCASSQDRRSGKLFFGSGTQLSVL.

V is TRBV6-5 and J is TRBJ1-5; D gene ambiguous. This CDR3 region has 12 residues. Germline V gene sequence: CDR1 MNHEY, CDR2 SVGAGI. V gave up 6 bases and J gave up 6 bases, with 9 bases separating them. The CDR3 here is CASSLGSQPQHF. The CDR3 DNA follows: TGTGCCAGCAGCCTAGGGAGTCAGCCCCAGCATTTT.

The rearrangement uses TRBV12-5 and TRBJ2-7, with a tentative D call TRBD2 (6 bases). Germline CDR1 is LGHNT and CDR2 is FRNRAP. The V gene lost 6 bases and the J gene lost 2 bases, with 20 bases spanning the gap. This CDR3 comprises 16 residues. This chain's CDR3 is CASGRRGLAQTYEQYF. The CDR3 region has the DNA TGTGCTAGTGGCCGGCGAGGGCTAGCGCAAACCTACGAGCAGTACTTC.

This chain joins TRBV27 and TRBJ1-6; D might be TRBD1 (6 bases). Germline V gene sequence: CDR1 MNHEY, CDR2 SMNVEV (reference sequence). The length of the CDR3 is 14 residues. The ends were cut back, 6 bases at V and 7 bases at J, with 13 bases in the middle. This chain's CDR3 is CASRNQGPNSPLHF. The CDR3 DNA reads TGTGCCAGCAGAAACCAGGGGCCCAATTCACCCCTCCACTTT.

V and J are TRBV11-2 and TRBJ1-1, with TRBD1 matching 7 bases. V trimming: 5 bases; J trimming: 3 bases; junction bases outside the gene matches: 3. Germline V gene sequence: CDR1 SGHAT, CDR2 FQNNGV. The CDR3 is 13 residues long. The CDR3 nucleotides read TGTGCCAGCAGCCCAGACAGGGACACTGAAGCTTTCTTT. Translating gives CASSPDRDTEAFF.

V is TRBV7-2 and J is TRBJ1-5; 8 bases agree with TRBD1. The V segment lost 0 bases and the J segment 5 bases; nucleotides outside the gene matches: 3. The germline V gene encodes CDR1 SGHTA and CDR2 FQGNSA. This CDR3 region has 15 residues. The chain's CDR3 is CASSLAPTGDQPQHF. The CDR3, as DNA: TGTGCCAGCAGCTTAGCGCCGACAGGGGATCAGCCCCAGCATTTT.

CDR3 in amino acids: CASSFKTSGNTEAFF. The CDR3 region has the DNA TGCGCCAGCAGCTTCAAAACTTCCGGGAACACTGAAGCTTTCTTT. The chain links TRBV5-1 to TRBJ1-1; D not certain. Trimming cost V 2 bases and J 1 base, with 12 bases left between them. The germline gives CDR1 SGHRS, CDR2 YFSETQ. This CDR3 comprises 15 residues.

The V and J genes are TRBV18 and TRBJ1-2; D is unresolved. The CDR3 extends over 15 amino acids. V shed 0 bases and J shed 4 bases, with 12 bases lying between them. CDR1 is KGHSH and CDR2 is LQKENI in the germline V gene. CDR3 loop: CASSPPAGGFYGYTF. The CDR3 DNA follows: TGTGCCAGCTCACCACCGGCAGGAGGATTCTATGGCTACACCTTC.

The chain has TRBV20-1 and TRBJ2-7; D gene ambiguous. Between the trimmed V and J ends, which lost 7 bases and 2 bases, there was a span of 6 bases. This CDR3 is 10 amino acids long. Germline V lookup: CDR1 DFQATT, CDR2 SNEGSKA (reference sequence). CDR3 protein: CSVEAYEQYV. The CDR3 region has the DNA TGCAGTGTCGAGGCCTACGAGCAGTACGTC.

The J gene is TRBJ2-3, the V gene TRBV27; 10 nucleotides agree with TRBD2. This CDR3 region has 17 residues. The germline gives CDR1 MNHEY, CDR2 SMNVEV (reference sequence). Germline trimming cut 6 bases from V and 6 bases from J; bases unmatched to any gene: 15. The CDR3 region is CASSLRAAGGPGDTQYF. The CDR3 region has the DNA TGTGCCAGCAGCTTAAGGGCAGCGGGGGGGCCGGGGGATACGCAGTATTTT.

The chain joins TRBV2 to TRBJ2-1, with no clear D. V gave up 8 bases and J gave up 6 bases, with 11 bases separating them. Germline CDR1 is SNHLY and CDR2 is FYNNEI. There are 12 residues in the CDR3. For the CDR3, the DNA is TGTGCCAGCTTCGGAGCGAGCAATGAGCAGTTCTTC. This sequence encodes CASFGASNEQFF. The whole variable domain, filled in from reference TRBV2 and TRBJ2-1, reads EPEVTQTPSHQVTQMGQEVILRCVPISNHLYFYWYRQILGQKVEFLVSFYNNEISEKSEIFDDQFSVERPDGSNFTLKIRSTKLEDSAMYFCASFGASNEQFFGPGTRLTVL.

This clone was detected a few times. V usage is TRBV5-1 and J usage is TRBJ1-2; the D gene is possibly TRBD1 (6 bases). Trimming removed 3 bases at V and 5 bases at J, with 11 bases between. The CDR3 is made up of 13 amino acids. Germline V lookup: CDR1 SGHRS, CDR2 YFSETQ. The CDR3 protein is CASSSTGTYGYTF. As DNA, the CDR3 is TGCGCCAGCAGCTCTACAGGGACGTATGGCTACACCTTC.